This T cell receptor (beta chain) emerged from a study of human T cells and chemical hapten exposure. From germline, CDR1 is DFQATT and CDR2 SNEGSKA (reference sequence). This CDR3 has 14 residues. Trimming took off 6 bases at V and 9 bases at J, with 24 bases between the two ends. Time point here: pre-sensitization, week 0. The sample's treatment: therapeutic diphenylcyclopropenone sensitization with weekly scalp DPC. Via MiXCR, TCRdb re-called the RACE reads, giving one row per CDR3 protein. Of roughly 60,000 distinct CDR3 sequences listed, around 6.6% are singletons. As for this clonotype: Possible read error: a much larger clone is one base away.

The material sequenced was whole blood, taken in connection with sensitization to the hapten diphenylcyclopropenone (DPC). The receptor's source is a woman in her twenties or thirties with alopecia areata. Some clones in this sample may be carry-over from other donors' samples. The V gene is TRBV20-1, the J gene TRBJ2-7; no clear D. CDR3 residues: CSARRVGVSFRQYF. CDR3 DNA: TGCAGTGCGCGCCGAGTTGGCGTGAGTTTTAGGCAGTACTTC.